One and the same sample provided the 14 T cell receptor beta chains below, sequenced in a study of lymphopenia after photon versus proton radiotherapy. The table came from immunoSEQ multiplex PCR; TCRdb's copy has only in-frame clones and leaves some out. The repertoire has approximately 170,000 clones, 70% to 90% of them found once; the top ten carry less than 6%. The source was peripheral blood, collected from a patient treated with photon-based radiotherapy. These receptors originate from a man over 45 with gastric cancer.

V is TRBV7-9 and J is TRBJ2-3; 15 nucleotides agree with TRBD2. J gave up 4 bases and V 3 bases, and 5 bases lay outside the gene matches. The CDR3 loop spans 17 amino acids. CDR1 and CDR2 (germline): SEHNR, FQNEAQ (reference sequence). The CDR3 DNA is TGTGCCAGCAGCTTCCGGACTAGCGGGAGGGGGTCAGATACGCAGTATTTT. This codes for CASSFRTSGRGSDTQYF.

The chain uses TRBV10-3 and TRBJ2-1, with 11 bases lining up with TRBD2. This CDR3 is 15 amino acids long. CDR1 and CDR2 from the germline V gene are ENHRY and SYGVKD. J gave up 6 bases and V 10 bases, and 11 bases lay outside the gene matches. CDR3 protein: CATESTSGGGNEQFF. Written as DNA, the CDR3 is TGTGCCACTGAGAGTACTAGCGGGGGAGGCAATGAGCAGTTCTTC.

The sample holds one count of this clone. The chain is built from TRBV7-9 and TRBJ1-1; 9 nucleotides agree with TRBD1. Germline CDR1 reads SEHNR; CDR2 reads FQNEAQ (reference sequence). This CDR3 spans 18 amino acids. With 1 base clipped from V and 3 bases from J, the junction kept 12 bases outside the gene matches. CDR3 sequence reads: CASSLGFSDRGVYTEAFF. The CDR3 nucleotides are TGTGCCAGCAGCTTAGGTTTTAGCGACAGGGGGGTTTACACTGAAGCTTTCTTT.

This chain links TRBV7-9 with TRBJ2-7, with TRBD1 matching 8 bases. Germline V gives CDR1 SEHNR, CDR2 FQNEAQ (reference sequence). V lost 1 base, J lost 1 base, and 12 bases stayed unmatched. The length of the CDR3 is 18 residues. The CDR3 sequence is CASSLGTGFLGASYEQYF. CDR3 in DNA: TGTGCCAGCAGCTTAGGGACAGGGTTCCTAGGAGCGTCCTACGAGCAGTACTTC.

This clone has only a few counts. The chain employs TRBV30 and TRBJ1-5; D might be TRBD1 (6 bases). Germline loops: CDR1 GTSNPN, CDR2 SVGIG (reference sequence). Trimming shortened V by 3 bases and J by 7 bases, and 16 bases separated the two germline ends. The CDR3 length is 14 residues. Written as DNA, the CDR3 is TGTGCCTGGAGCGGAGGGGGTGTCAGGCAGCCCCAGCATTTT. Its protein is CAWSGGGVRQPQHF. Using reference TRBV30 and TRBJ1-5 for the parts outside the CDR3, the full variable domain is SQTIHQWPATLVQPVGSPLSLECTVEGTSNPNLYWYRQAAGRGLQLLFYSVGIGQISSEVPQNLSASRPQDRQFILSSKKLLLSDSGFYLCAWSGGGVRQPQHFGDGTRLSIL.

The V gene is TRBV2, the J gene TRBJ2-2; 8 nucleotides align to TRBD1. From germline, CDR1 is SNHLY and CDR2 FYNNEI. CDR3 size: 14 residues. V shed 6 bases, J shed 1 base, and the junction held 1 base outside the gene matches. The CDR3 sequence: CASRGTGNTGELFF. The DNA of the CDR3 is TGTGCCAGCAGGGGGACAGGGAACACCGGGGAGCTGTTTTTT. Drawing the rest from reference TRBV2 and TRBJ2-2, the complete variable domain is EPEVTQTPSHQVTQMGQEVILRCVPISNHLYFYWYRQILGQKVEFLVSFYNNEISEKSEIFDDQFSVERPDGSNFTLKIRSTKLEDSAMYFCASRGTGNTGELFFGEGSRLTVL.

This sequence joins TRBV30 and TRBJ2-3; D is tentatively TRBD1 or TRBD2 (5 bases each). This CDR3 region has 14 residues. Trimming left V 0 bases short and J 5 bases short, with 12 bases between. Germline V gene lookup returns CDR1 GTSNPN and CDR2 SVGIG (reference sequence). This CDR3 reads CAWSVRRAGDTQYF. The CDR3 coding sequence is TGTGCCTGGAGTGTACGCAGGGCGGGAGATACGCAGTATTTT.

The chain links TRBV18 to TRBJ2-4; D may be TRBD1 or TRBD2 (6 bases each). CDR3 length: 15 residues. Germline values: CDR1 KGHSH, CDR2 LQKENI. The ends were cut back, 5 bases at V and 1 base at J, with 12 bases in the middle. CDR3 in DNA: TGTGCCAGCTCAAGGGGGGACTTCGCCAAAAACATTCAGTACTTC. Its translation is CASSRGDFAKNIQYF.

About this clone: The same CDR3 is also encoded by other DNA sequences in this sample. The chain couples TRBV5-1 to TRBJ2-2, with 8 bases fitting TRBD1. The trim removed 2 bases at V and 5 bases at J, leaving 2 bases unmatched. This CDR3 has 14 amino acids. In germline, CDR1 is SGHRS, CDR2 YFSETQ. CDR3 nucleotide sequence: TGCGCCAGCAGCTTAAGGACAGGGACCGGGGAGCTGTTTTTT. It codes for CASSLRTGTGELFF. Based on the CDR3 plus reference TRBV5-1 and TRBJ2-2, the full variable domain is KAGVTQTPRYLIKTRGQQVTLSCSPISGHRSVSWYQQTPGQGLQFLFEYFSETQRNKGNFPGRFSGRQFSNSRSEMNVSTLELGDSALYLCASSLRTGTGELFFGEGSRLTVL.

The chain is built from TRBV19 and TRBJ2-7; D may be TRBD1 (5 bases). Trimming shortened V by 6 bases and J by 5 bases, and 11 bases separated the two germline ends. Germline CDR1 is LNHDA and CDR2 is SQIVND (reference sequence). The CDR3 is 12 amino acids. The CDR3 DNA reads as TGTGCCAGTAGAAACAGGTGGGACGAGCAGTACTTC. It is translated as CASRNRWDEQYF.

This rearrangement joins TRBV5-4 to TRBJ1-1; D may be TRBD1 (5 bases). This CDR3 has 15 amino acids. Germline loops: CDR1 SGHNT, CDR2 YYREEE (reference sequence). Deletions cut 3 bases from V and 0 bases from J, with 12 bases between. CDR3 loop: CASSSGRHLNTEAFF. For the CDR3, the DNA is TGTGCCAGCAGCTCGGGACGCCACCTGAACACTGAAGCTTTCTTT.

About this clone: This sample also contains other DNA sequences that code for the same CDR3. The chain recombines TRBV7-9 with TRBJ2-1; unclear D gene. This CDR3 has 12 amino acids. The germline gives CDR1 SEHNR, CDR2 FQNEAQ (reference sequence). The V and J ends lost 2 bases and 6 bases respectively, with 5 bases between them. Here the CDR3 DNA reads TGTGCCAGCAGCTTACTCGCCAATGAGCAGTTCTTC. This codes for CASSLLANEQFF.

This clone was detected once. The chain joins TRBV7-2 to TRBJ2-1; D possibly corresponds to TRBD2 (6 bases). Germline CDR1 is SGHTA and CDR2 is FQGNSA. The ends were cut back, 1 base at V and 10 bases at J, with 8 bases in the middle. The CDR3 length is 12 residues. The CDR3 sequence is CASSLGLAEQFF. CDR3 nucleotide sequence: TGTGCCAGCAGCTTAGGTCTAGCGGAGCAGTTCTTC.

This clone was seen just once. The J gene is TRBJ2-5, the V gene TRBV9, with 10 bases matching TRBD2. CDR1 and CDR2 from the germline V gene are SGDLS and YYNGEE. The CDR3 has 15 residues. V dropped 3 bases and J dropped 1; count of bases not matched to a gene: 3. This CDR3 is CASSAWTSGQETQYF. Here the CDR3 DNA reads TGTGCCAGCAGCGCCTGGACTAGCGGCCAAGAGACCCAGTACTTC.